Listed below are T cell receptor beta chains from one sample, sequenced in a study of T cell responses to AZD1222 COVID-19 vaccine. Repertoires were generated with immunoSEQ multiplex PCR, while TCRdb's copy carries only in-frame clones and drops some. The repertoire consists of under 150,000 clones, with approximately 89% occurring once and the leading ten covering roughly 5.5%. This material consisted of peripheral blood, taken on day 0 of AZD1222 vaccination. These receptor sequences come from an adult in good health. Both conserved end residues are part of each CDR3. A D gene is named only where the DNA matches it firmly. Size is stated for part of the rows, as once, few or many counts, or as a class when the clone is expanded.

length,size,J,V,D,CDR3,DNA
13,NA,TRBJ2-1,TRBV10-3,NA,CAISERGDNEQFF,TGTGCCATCAGTGAGAGGGGGGATAATGAGCAGTTCTTC
15,NA,TRBJ2-2,TRBV24-1,NA,CATSDLKKNTGELFF,TGTGCCACCAGTGATTTAAAGAAAAACACCGGGGAGCTGTTTTTT
15,NA,TRBJ2-1,TRBV9,TRBD2,CASSPTREGFNEQFF,TGTGCCAGCAGCCCCACTAGGGAGGGGTTCAATGAGCAGTTCTTC
15,NA,TRBJ1-4,TRBV5-4,NA,CASSSGGVSNEKLFF,TGTGCCAGCAGCTCCGGAGGGGTTTCTAATGAAAAACTGTTTTTT
13,NA,TRBJ1-1,TRBV29-1,NA,CSVKGILNTEAFF,TGCAGCGTGAAAGGGATTCTGAACACTGAAGCTTTCTTT
16,NA,TRBJ1-2,TRBV11-1,TRBD1,CASSKGGQQLSYGYTF,TGTGCCAGCAGCAAGGGGGGACAGCAGCTTTCATATGGCTACACCTTC
14,NA,TRBJ2-1,TRBV29-1,TRBD1,CSVHQGAVYNEQFF,TGCAGCGTTCATCAGGGGGCAGTCTACAATGAGCAGTTCTTC
14,NA,TRBJ2-1,TRBV7-9,NA,CASSLVQGQNEQFF,TGTGCCAGCAGCTTAGTCCAGGGCCAAAATGAGCAGTTCTTC
14,NA,TRBJ2-3,TRBV4-3,TRBD1,CASSRGTAPDTQYF,TGCGCCAGCAGCCGGGGGACAGCCCCAGATACGCAGTATTTT
13,NA,TRBJ2-3,TRBV18,NA,CASSQGNADTQYF,TGTGCCAGCTCACAGGGGAACGCAGATACGCAGTATTTT
11,once,TRBJ2-7,TRBV6-6,NA,CASSYIYEQYF,TGTGCCAGCAGTTACATCTACGAGCAGTACTTC
17,NA,TRBJ2-4,TRBV23-1,TRBD1,CASSQRAADRGQNIQYF,TGCGCCAGCAGTCAAAGAGCGGCGGACAGGGGCCAAAACATTCAGTACTTC
13,NA,TRBJ2-1,TRBV13,NA,CASSFEAVNEQFF,TGTGCCAGCAGCTTTGAAGCAGTGAATGAGCAGTTCTTC
15,NA,TRBJ2-3,TRBV9,NA,CASSVATGRADTQYF,TGTGCCAGCAGCGTAGCGACCGGACGCGCAGATACGCAGTATTTT
13,NA,TRBJ1-2,TRBV28,NA,CASSLMGARGYTF,TGTGCCAGCAGTTTAATGGGGGCGAGGGGCTACACCTTC
16,NA,TRBJ2-7,TRBV6-7,NA,CASSYKVAVRSYEQYF,TGTGCCAGCAGTTACAAGGTAGCGGTACGCTCCTACGAGCAGTACTTC
15,NA,TRBJ1-6,TRBV19,NA,CATTSGQPYNSPLHF,TGTGCCACGACCTCCGGACAGCCTTATAATTCACCCCTCCACTTT
13,NA,TRBJ2-5,TRBV12-5,TRBD1,CASGLGQPQTQYF,TGTGCTAGTGGCCTGGGACAGCCCCAGACCCAGTACTTC
13,NA,TRBJ2-5,TRBV25-1,NA,CASSEPGSETQYF,TGTGCCAGCAGTGAACCCGGTTCCGAGACCCAGTACTTC
15,NA,TRBJ1-5,TRBV18,TRBD1,CASSLGQGFVQPQHF,TGTGCCAGCTCACTGGGACAGGGGTTTGTACAGCCCCAGCATTTT
15,NA,TRBJ1-6,TRBV7-2,NA,CASSLVLGRGSPLHF,TGTGCCAGCAGCTTAGTGCTAGGGAGGGGTTCACCCCTCCACTTT
15,NA,TRBJ1-4,TRBV19,NA,CASSSSGARNEKLFF,TGTGCCAGTAGTTCTTCAGGGGCCCGAAATGAAAAACTGTTTTTT
15,NA,TRBJ1-6,TRBV6-1,NA,CASSEGSGWGAPLHF,TGTGCCAGCAGTGAAGGGTCGGGCTGGGGAGCACCCCTCCACTTT
11,NA,TRBJ2-5,TRBV5-6,NA,CASSLYETQYF,TGTGCCAGCAGCTTATACGAGACCCAGTACTTC
15,NA,TRBJ2-7,TRBV2,TRBD1,CASSDDRGLSYEQYF,TGTGCCAGCAGTGACGACAGGGGTCTCTCCTACGAGCAGTACTTC
15,once,TRBJ2-2,TRBV10-3,TRBD2,CATSGLAGRGGELFF,TGTGCCACTTCGGGACTAGCGGGGCGAGGCGGGGAGCTGTTTTTT
15,once,TRBJ2-1,TRBV7-9,NA,CASSPLERLYNEQFF,TGTGCCAGCAGCCCCTTGGAGCGTCTCTACAATGAGCAGTTCTTC
14,NA,TRBJ2-5,TRBV7-2,NA,CASSFGGSQETQYF,TGTGCCAGCAGTTTCGGTGGGTCGCAAGAGACCCAGTACTTC
14,NA,TRBJ2-1,TRBV6-2/TRBV6-3,TRBD1,CASSYDRESNEQFF,TGTGCCAGCAGTTACGACAGGGAATCCAATGAGCAGTTCTTC
13,NA,TRBJ2-1,TRBV6-2/TRBV6-3,NA,CASSYFRGDEQFF,TGTGCCAGCAGTTACTTCAGGGGCGATGAGCAGTTCTTC
14,NA,TRBJ1-2,TRBV18,NA,CASSPRAPNYGYTF,TGTGCCAGCTCGCCAAGGGCTCCTAACTATGGCTACACCTTC
16,NA,TRBJ1-1,TRBV18,NA,CASSPSILDLNTEAFF,TGTGCCAGCTCGCCCTCAATCCTCGATCTGAACACTGAAGCTTTCTTT
15,NA,TRBJ1-1,TRBV7-9,TRBD1,CASSLGRTGVTEAFF,TGTGCCAGCAGCTTAGGACGAACAGGGGTCACTGAAGCTTTCTTT
13,NA,TRBJ2-1,TRBV7-9,NA,CASSPASAGEQFF,TGTGCCAGCAGCCCCGCTAGCGCCGGGGAGCAGTTCTTC
14,NA,TRBJ2-1,TRBV27,NA,CASSLGSSGNEQFF,TGTGCCAGCAGTTTGGGAAGCTCCGGCAATGAGCAGTTCTTC
13,NA,TRBJ2-7,TRBV12-3/TRBV12-4,NA,CASSLRDFYEQYF,TGTGCCAGCAGCCTTCGGGACTTCTACGAGCAGTACTTC
14,NA,TRBJ2-1,TRBV27,TRBD2,CASRFSGLNNEQFF,TGTGCCAGCAGGTTTAGCGGGCTTAACAATGAGCAGTTCTTC
12,NA,TRBJ1-2,TRBV5-4,NA,CASSLPAEGYTF,TGTGCCAGCAGCTTGCCAGCGGAGGGCTACACCTTC
15,NA,TRBJ2-1,TRBV6-2/TRBV6-3,NA,CASSYSNGWVNEQFF,TGTGCCAGCAGTTACTCTAACGGGTGGGTCAATGAGCAGTTCTTC
20,NA,TRBJ2-1,TRBV7-8,TRBD2,CASSLRLLAGGPRLYNEQFF,TGTGCCAGCAGCTTACGACTCCTAGCGGGAGGGCCGCGGCTTTACAATGAGCAGTTCTTC
15,once,TRBJ1-1,TRBV11-2,NA,CASSLVPWQNTEAFF,TGTGCCAGCAGCTTAGTTCCTTGGCAGAACACTGAAGCTTTCTTT
16,NA,TRBJ1-1,TRBV4-3,TRBD1,CASSQKYRDRGTEAFF,TGCGCCAGCAGCCAAAAATACCGGGACAGGGGCACTGAAGCTTTCTTT